Below, 8 T cell receptor beta chains from the same sample are listed, as sequenced in a study of blood T cells in healthy people across ages. Together with a sample-barcoded 5' primer, a J-beta primer mix was included in a second PCR lasting about 7 to 12 cycles. In TCRdb, the 5' RACE reads were re-called with MiXCR into one record per CDR3 protein. The sample records roughly 1.5 million distinct CDR3 sequences, less than 45% being singletons. The sequenced sample consisted of blood. The source of these receptors is a woman under 30 in good health.

V usage is TRBV27 and J usage is TRBJ2-4; 7 bases fit TRBD1. The ends lost 7 bases at V and 0 bases at J; junction bases unmatched: 12. In germline, CDR1 is MNHEY, CDR2 SMNVEV (reference sequence). This CDR3 comprises 17 residues. CDR3 DNA: TGTGCCAGCACCTCTTCCCAGGGGGTGCTAGCCAAAAACATTCAGTACTTC. This encodes CASTSSQGVLAKNIQYF.

This clonotype was detected only a few times. The chain carries TRBV6-6 and TRBJ1-5; possible D gene TRBD1, 6 bases. The V and J ends lost 6 bases and 0 bases respectively, with 15 bases between them. Germline V gene sequence: CDR1 MNHNY, CDR2 SVGAGI (reference sequence). The CDR3 totals 16 residues. This CDR3 is CASSQPGERSNQPQHF. In DNA form, the CDR3 reads TGTGCCAGCAGCCAACCAGGGGAGCGTAGCAATCAGCCCCAGCATTTT.

The rearrangement uses TRBV11-2 and TRBJ2-1, with D maybe TRBD1 (6 bases). CDR1 and CDR2 from the germline V gene are SGHAT and FQNNGV. V lost 3 bases and J lost 6, with 18 bases in between. The CDR3 is 16 residues long. The CDR3 nucleotides read TGTGCCAGCAGCTTTAAGAGGGCCCAAGGGGGCAATGAGCAGTTCTTC. This translates into CASSFKRAQGGNEQFF.

This clonotype was seen a handful of times. The rearrangement uses TRBV20-1 and TRBJ1-1; perhaps TRBD1 as D (5 bases). Trimming took 6 bases from V and 3 from J, leaving 17 bases between them. CDR1 is DFQATT, CDR2 SNEGSKA, per germline (reference sequence). The CDR3 length is 14 residues. The CDR3 nucleotides read TGCAGTGCGGATGGGTCCCCGGGACACACTGAAGCTTTCTTT. Its protein is CSADGSPGHTEAFF.

CDR3: CATQLIAGGKTGELFF. The CDR3 bases are TGTGCCACCCAGCTTATAGCAGGGGGCAAAACCGGGGAGCTGTTTTTT. V is TRBV7-2 and J is TRBJ2-2; 8 nucleotides line up with TRBD1. This CDR3 has 16 residues. V shed 10 bases, J shed 5 bases, and the junction held 15 bases outside the gene matches. Germline-derived CDR1 and CDR2 are SGHTA and FQGNSA.

This chain links TRBV6-2 or TRBV6-3 with TRBJ2-2, with TRBD1 identical over 8 bases. Germline V gene lookup returns CDR1 MNHEY and CDR2 SVGEGT. The V segment lost 9 bases and the J segment 0 bases; nucleotides outside the gene matches: 3. This CDR3 comprises 14 residues. CDR3: CARRDRTNTGELFF. Here the CDR3 DNA reads TGTGCCAGAAGGGACAGGACGAACACCGGGGAGCTGTTTTTT.

The chain uses TRBV20-1 and TRBJ2-7; D is perhaps TRBD1 (6 bases). The end of the DNA is better explained by TRBJ2-5, so the J call may be wrong. This CDR3 is built from 14 residues. CDR1 DFQATT and CDR2 SNEGSKA come from the germline V gene (reference sequence). The CDR3 reads CSARDNRAGETQYF. DNA for the CDR3: TGCAGTGCTAGAGACAACAGGGCGGGAGAGACCCAGTACTTC.

J is TRBJ2-1 and V is TRBV12-3 or TRBV12-4; 11 nucleotides align to TRBD2. Trimming removed 6 bases from V and 5 bases from J; junction bases left unmatched: 3. The CDR3 totals 14 residues. The CDR3 loop is CASRSGLADNEQFF. CDR3 DNA: TGTGCCAGCAGATCGGGACTAGCGGACAATGAGCAGTTCTTC.